This T cell receptor (beta chain) was observed in a study of cytomegalovirus exposure and HLA in healthy donors. Here immunoSEQ multiplex PCR was the method, and the copy in TCRdb shows in-frame clones only, minus some. The sample has some 130,000 clones; 89% are singletons. The junction had 6 bases not matched to a gene; V was cut back by 0 bases and J by 4 bases. Germline CDR1 reads SGHRS; CDR2 reads YFSETQ. The CDR3 has 16 residues. Regarding the study as a whole: The study recorded 150 to 200 TCR beta chains that were cytomegalovirus-associated. TCR clusters originating in the first cohort tended to co-occur in the 120 validation repertoires, according to a later analysis. In vitro checks showed that three CMV-associated chains really do target CMV antigens.

The donors were members of the validation cohort comprising 120 subjects, separate from the roughly 690-subject first cohort. For this clone: Antigen: not known.

Sequenced sample: PBMCs. The chain combines TRBV5-1 with TRBJ2-3, with TRBD2 matching 9 bases. The sequence was collected from a woman between 18 and 29 years old in good health and CMV-seronegative. CDR3 sequence reads: CASSLEAGGGSDTQYF. CDR3 nucleotides: TGCGCCAGCAGCTTGGAGGCGGGGGGGGGATCAGATACGCAGTATTTT.